The text below deals with one T cell receptor (beta chain). What it binds is not known. The V gene lost 0 bases and the J gene lost 4 bases, with 12 bases spanning the gap. CDR3 length: 15 residues. The germline CDR1 and CDR2 sequences are LGHNA and YNFKEQ. This entry belongs to a study of cytotoxic CD8 clonotypes in ibrutinib-treated CLL. Overall study findings and caveats: Baseline clonality, above age-matched healthy donor levels, tracked circulating CD8+ T-cell counts. Clonality, elevated at ibrutinib response, dropped back toward baseline at progression. Public clonotypes (which were uncommon) either contracted or remained stable on treatment.

Some clones are missing from TCRdb's copy, which holds only in-frame ones; the method was immunoSEQ multiplex PCR. The repertoire holds 95,000 to 100,000 clones, with 70% to 85% as singletons. Sample: PBMCs, taken after 12 months of ibrutinib treatment. The source is a human donor with chronic lymphocytic leukemia. V is TRBV4-2 and J is TRBJ2-5; the D is unclear. The CDR3 nucleotides are TGTGCCAGCAGCCAAGATCTTGGTCCGGGAGAGACCCAGTACTTC. Translated: CASSQDLGPGETQYF.